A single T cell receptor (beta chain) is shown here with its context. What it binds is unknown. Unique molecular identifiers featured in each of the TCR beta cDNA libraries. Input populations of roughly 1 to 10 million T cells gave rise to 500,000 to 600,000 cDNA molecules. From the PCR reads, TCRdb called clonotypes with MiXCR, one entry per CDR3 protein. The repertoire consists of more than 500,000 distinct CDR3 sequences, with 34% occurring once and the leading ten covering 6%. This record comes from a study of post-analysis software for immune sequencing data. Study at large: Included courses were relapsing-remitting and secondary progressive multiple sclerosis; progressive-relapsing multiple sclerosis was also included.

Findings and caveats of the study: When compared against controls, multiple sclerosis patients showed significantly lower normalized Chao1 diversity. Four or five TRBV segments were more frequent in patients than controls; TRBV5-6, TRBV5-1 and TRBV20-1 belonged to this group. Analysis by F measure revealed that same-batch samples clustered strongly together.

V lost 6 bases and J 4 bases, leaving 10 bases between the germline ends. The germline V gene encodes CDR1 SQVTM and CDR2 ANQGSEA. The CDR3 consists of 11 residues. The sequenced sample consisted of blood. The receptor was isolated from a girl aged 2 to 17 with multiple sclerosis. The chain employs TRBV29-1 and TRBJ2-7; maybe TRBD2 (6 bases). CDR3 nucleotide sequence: TGCAGCGTCCGGGACTCTTACGAGCAGTACTTC. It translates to CSVRDSYEQYF.